The clone carrying this T cell receptor (beta chain) came up once. The sample holds other DNA sequences that translate to the same CDR3. This PCR relied on a set of 60 Vbeta primers and 13 Jbeta primers. Using immunoSEQ multiplex PCR, the repertoire was profiled, and TCRdb retains in-frame clones only, with some absent. The sample includes over 130,000 clones, 70% to 85% of them seen just once. CDR1 MDHEN and CDR2 SYDVKM come from the germline V gene. Trimming removed 6 bases at V and 1 base at J, with 6 bases between. The CDR3 spans 12 residues. The sample originates from a study of cytomegalovirus exposure and HLA in healthy donors.

This TCR derives from a young man in good health and CMV-seropositive. V usage is TRBV28 and J usage is TRBJ1-1, with a weak D call TRBD1 (5 bases). The specimen was PBMCs. The CDR3 bases are TGTGCCAGCAGCCAGGGGAACACTGAAGCTTTCTTT. Translating it yields CASSQGNTEAFF. The full variable domain, completed using reference TRBV28 and TRBJ1-1, is DVKVTQSSRYLVKRTGEKVFLECVQDMDHENMFWYRQDPGLGLRLIYFSYDVKMKEKGDIPEGYSVSREKKERFSLILESASTNQTSMYLCASSQGNTEAFFGQGTRLTVV.